The rows below give T cell receptor beta chains drawn from one sample of a study of blood T cell repertoires in COVID-19. Clones were read by immunoSEQ multiplex PCR, and TCRdb kept only the in-frame ones, dropping some. The table shows approximately 240,000 clones, with more than 80% occurring only once. Sequenced: peripheral blood. These receptors came from a human donor in a cohort sampled during active COVID-19. Each CDR3 is given with its conserved first and last residue. D genes are given only for firm matches. Rows give clone size only sometimes, using once, few, many, or a class for an expanded clone.

j_gene	abundance	d_gene	v_gene	CDR3aa	CDR3nt
TRBJ1-1	-	-	TRBV2	CASLRGSKNTEAFF	TGTGCCAGCCTCCGGGGTTCAAAGAACACTGAAGCTTTCTTT
TRBJ2-2	-	TRBD1	TRBV2	CASSRQGTTELFF	TGTGCCAGCAGTAGACAGGGAACAACGGAGCTGTTTTTT
TRBJ2-1	-	TRBD1	TRBV19	CASSTTGDRLNEQFF	TGTGCCAGTAGCACTACAGGGGATCGCCTTAATGAGCAGTTCTTC
TRBJ1-1	-	-	TRBV12-3/TRBV12-4	CASSFTGTEAFF	TGTGCCAGCAGTTTCACGGGGACTGAAGCTTTCTTT
TRBJ1-6	few	-	TRBV18	CASSPSGGGSPLHF	TGTGCCAGCTCACCATCGGGGGGGGGTTCACCCCTCCACTTT
TRBJ2-1	once	-	TRBV7-9	CASSFIPGLHNEQFF	TGTGCCAGCAGCTTCATTCCGGGACTTCACAATGAGCAGTTCTTC
TRBJ1-2	-	TRBD1	TRBV9	CASSVAKQGANYGYTF	TGTGCCAGCAGCGTAGCTAAGCAGGGGGCAAACTATGGCTACACCTTC
TRBJ2-7	few	TRBD1	TRBV11-3	CASSGKTGFEQYF	TGTGCCAGCAGCGGCAAGACAGGGTTCGAGCAGTACTTC
TRBJ1-1	-	-	TRBV7-9	CASSPAGASTEAFF	TGTGCCAGCAGCCCCGCGGGGGCCAGCACTGAAGCTTTCTTT
TRBJ1-5	-	TRBD1	TRBV19	CASSTTGAGNQPQHF	TGTGCCAGTAGTACTACAGGGGCGGGCAATCAGCCCCAGCATTTT
TRBJ2-5	-	TRBD2	TRBV28	CATSPGLATETQYF	TGTGCCACCTCACCGGGACTAGCGACGGAGACCCAGTACTTC
TRBJ2-5	-	-	TRBV28	CASSKREYQETQYF	TGTGCCAGCAGCAAACGGGAATACCAAGAGACCCAGTACTTC
TRBJ2-7	-	TRBD2	TRBV5-1	CASSGGAGTEQYF	TGCGCCAGCTCCGGGGGGGCGGGGACCGAGCAGTACTTC
TRBJ2-1	-	TRBD2	TRBV4-2	CASSQVITGGNEQFF	TGTGCCAGCAGCCAAGTTATCACGGGAGGGAATGAGCAGTTCTTC
TRBJ1-1	-	-	TRBV9	CASSVAPGQITEAFF	TGTGCCAGCAGCGTAGCTCCCGGACAGATAACTGAAGCTTTCTTT
TRBJ2-1	-	TRBD2	TRBV30	CAWHSSGDNNEQFF	TGTGCCTGGCATTCTAGCGGGGACAACAATGAGCAGTTCTTC
TRBJ2-3	-	TRBD2	TRBV29-1	CSVSGGRTDTQYF	TGCAGCGTAAGCGGGGGCCGCACAGATACGCAGTATTTT
TRBJ1-2	-	TRBD1	TRBV5-4	CASSKGTGDYGYTF	TGTGCCAGCAGCAAAGGGACAGGGGACTATGGCTACACCTTC